What follows are 31 T cell receptor beta chains derived from one specimen sequenced in a study of blood T cell repertoires in COVID-19. Clones were sequenced by immunoSEQ multiplex PCR, and TCRdb holds only the in-frame ones, with some missing. The repertoire holds about 180,000 clones, with 81% as singletons. Sample: PBMCs or T cells enriched from blood (not recorded which). Receptors were obtained from a woman aged 40 to 50 with acute COVID-19.

The V call is TRBV19, the J call TRBJ1-2, with D perhaps matching TRBD1 (5 bases). Germline V lookup: CDR1 LNHDA, CDR2 SQIVND (reference sequence). Trimming removed 3 bases from V and 4 bases from J, with 12 bases in between. This CDR3 comprises 14 residues. Here the CDR3 DNA reads TGTGCCAGTAGTATGGACACTCAAACCTATGGCTACACCTTC. Translation gives CASSMDTQTYGYTF.

The table lists this clone with a count of one. This sequence joins TRBV7-2 and TRBJ2-7; a possible D gene is TRBD1 (6 bases). Trimming left V 6 bases short and J 7 bases short, with 13 bases between. The CDR3 runs 12 residues. The V gene's germline CDR1 is SGHTA and CDR2 FQGNSA. The CDR3 region is CASSRGLREQYF. CDR3 nucleotide sequence: TGTGCCAGCAGTAGGGGGTTACGGGAGCAGTACTTC.

The gene calls are TRBV30 and TRBJ1-5, with D perhaps matching TRBD1 (6 bases). CDR3 length: 14 amino acids. V lost 5 bases and J 7 bases, leaving 18 bases between the germline ends. CDR1 GTSNPN and CDR2 SVGIG come from the germline V gene (reference sequence). CDR3 residues: CAWGEQGEGQPQHF. As DNA, the CDR3 is TGTGCCTGGGGCGAACAGGGAGAGGGGCAGCCCCAGCATTTT.

This chain links TRBV27 with TRBJ2-2; 8 bases match TRBD2. Per the germline V gene, CDR1 is MNHEY and CDR2 is SMNVEV (reference sequence). This CDR3 is built from 13 residues. Trimming at V came to 5 bases and at J to 7 bases, leaving 3 bases not matched to a gene. This CDR3 reads CASSKREFGELFF. CDR3 DNA sequence: TGTGCCAGCAGTAAGCGGGAGTTCGGGGAGCTGTTTTTT.

The chain has TRBV30 and TRBJ1-1; D is unresolved. Germline assignment: CDR1 GTSNPN and CDR2 SVGIG (reference sequence). V dropped 3 bases and J dropped 1 base, with 6 bases sitting between them. The CDR3 is 12 amino acids. This CDR3 reads CAWRRQNTEAFF. Written as DNA, the CDR3 is TGTGCCTGGAGGAGGCAGAACACTGAAGCTTTCTTT.

The J gene is TRBJ2-7, the V gene TRBV5-5, with 9 nucleotides matching TRBD2. Trimming cost V 0 bases and J 2 bases; bases outside gene matches: 3. This CDR3 is 15 amino acids long. Germline V gives CDR1 SGHKS, CDR2 YYEKEE (reference sequence). The CDR3 DNA follows: TGTGCCAGCAGCTTGGGACTAGCGGCCGCCTACGAGCAGTACTTC. It codes for CASSLGLAAAYEQYF.

This chain connects TRBV4-2 to TRBJ1-2; 8 positions agree with TRBD1. CDR1 and CDR2 from the germline V gene are LGHNA and YNFKEQ. Germline trimming cut 0 bases from V and 4 bases from J; bases unmatched to any gene: 4. The CDR3 runs 15 residues. CDR3 protein: CASSQDAGGFYGYTF. In nucleotides, the CDR3 is TGTGCCAGCAGCCAAGATGCAGGGGGCTTCTATGGCTACACCTTC.

This clone has a single count. The chain links TRBV14 to TRBJ1-2, with D possibly being TRBD1 (6 bases). The CDR3 has 15 amino acids. Trimming removed 4 bases at V and 8 bases at J, with 20 bases between. Germline V gives CDR1 SGHDN, CDR2 FVKESK. This CDR3 is CASSPSWGFRGGYTF. CDR3 bases: TGTGCCAGCAGCCCCTCTTGGGGCTTCAGGGGAGGCTACACCTTC.

This chain uses TRBV9 with TRBJ2-1, with D possibly TRBD2 on 6 matching bases. The V and J ends lost 1 base and 8 bases respectively, with 13 bases between them. The CDR3 has 14 residues. Germline V gene data show CDR1 as SGDLS and CDR2 as YYNGEE. The CDR3 bases are TGTGCCAGCAGCGTACATCCGGGAGATGATGAGCAGTTCTTC. As protein: CASSVHPGDDEQFF.

CDR3 sequence: CSAGGEGADTQYF. In DNA form, the CDR3 reads TGCAGTGCTGGTGGAGAGGGGGCAGATACGCAGTATTTT. This sequence joins TRBV20-1 and TRBJ2-3; D perhaps matches TRBD1 (6 bases). V was pared by 5 bases and J by 4 bases, with 13 bases between. The CDR3 is 13 residues long. CDR1 and CDR2 (germline): DFQATT, SNEGSKA (reference sequence).

This clone was seen more than once but under ten times. The V gene is TRBV19, the J gene TRBJ2-1; tentatively, D is TRBD2 (6 bases). This CDR3 spans 15 amino acids. Germline V gene lookup returns CDR1 LNHDA and CDR2 SQIVND (reference sequence). Trimming stripped 9 bases from V and 3 bases from J, with 18 bases between. As DNA, the CDR3 is TGTGCCAGCTCTAACCGGGAGATGATCTACAATGAGCAGTTCTTC. Translation: CASSNREMIYNEQFF.

In this sample, this clone turned up once. The V call is TRBV19, the J call TRBJ2-1; tentative D call: TRBD1 (6 bases). This CDR3 region has 13 residues. The V gene's germline CDR1 is LNHDA and CDR2 SQIVND (reference sequence). Trimming left V 6 bases short and J 6 bases short, with 12 bases between. The CDR3 here is CASRPQGGNEQFF. CDR3 nucleotides: TGTGCCAGTAGGCCCCAAGGGGGCAATGAGCAGTTCTTC.

J is TRBJ2-7 and V is TRBV10-3, with D perhaps TRBD2 (6 bases). V was pared by 10 bases and J by 1 base, with 11 bases between. Germline CDR1 reads ENHRY; CDR2 reads SYGVKD. This CDR3 spans 12 amino acids. The CDR3 bases are TGTGCCACCCGGGACTTTTCCTACGAGCAGTACTTC. It encodes CATRDFSYEQYF.

V is TRBV29-1 and J is TRBJ1-6, with 8 bases identical to TRBD1. The CDR3 extends over 15 amino acids. The germline V gene has CDR1 SQVTM and CDR2 ANQGSEA. V gave up 2 bases and J gave up 9 bases; unmatched junction bases: 9. The CDR3 sequence: CSVENGQGKRSPLHF. Here the CDR3 DNA reads TGCAGCGTTGAAAATGGACAGGGAAAACGTTCACCCCTCCACTTT.

The chain employs TRBV25-1 and TRBJ2-7; weak D call: TRBD1 (5 bases). V lost 3 bases to trimming and J lost 5 bases, with 17 bases between them. The CDR3 contains 15 residues. Germline CDR1 reads MGHDK; CDR2 reads SYGVNS. CDR3 amino acids: CASSDSSRAVNEQYF. The CDR3 bases are TGTGCCAGCAGTGACTCCAGCAGGGCCGTGAACGAGCAGTACTTC.

This clone was observed a handful of times. V usage is TRBV6-4 and J usage is TRBJ2-2; D gene ambiguous. Looked up from germline, CDR1 is MRHNA and CDR2 is SNTAGT. V was trimmed by 0 bases and J by 6 bases, leaving 14 bases between them. The CDR3 length is 16 residues. The CDR3 sequence is CASSDSKVVGAGELFF. The CDR3 DNA reads TGTGCCAGCAGTGACTCGAAGGTTGTTGGAGCCGGGGAGCTGTTTTTT.

The chain is built from TRBV27 and TRBJ2-3, with no clear D. Germline V gives CDR1 MNHEY, CDR2 SMNVEV (reference sequence). There are 15 residues in the CDR3. Trimming cost V 3 bases and J 4 bases, with 14 bases left between them. CDR3 DNA: TGTGCCAGCAGTTTGAGCTTTGGGCCATCAGATACGCAGTATTTT. This sequence encodes CASSLSFGPSDTQYF.

V and J are TRBV30 and TRBJ1-3, with 7 bases aligning to TRBD1. CDR1 is GTSNPN and CDR2 is SVGIG in the germline V gene (reference sequence). J gave up 2 bases and V 2 bases, and 6 bases lay outside the gene matches. The CDR3 contains 15 residues. CDR3 residues: CAWSSQGIAGNTIYF. The CDR3 DNA is TGTGCCTGGAGTTCACAGGGGATCGCTGGAAACACCATATATTTT.

This chain links TRBV11-2 with TRBJ2-7; 8 nucleotides line up with TRBD1. The CDR3 covers 16 residues. The germline V gene encodes CDR1 SGHAT and CDR2 FQNNGV. The junction had 5 bases not matched to a gene; V was cut back by 1 base and J by 0 bases. Written as DNA, the CDR3 is TGTGCCAGCAGCTTAGCTCCGGGACAGGCCTCCTACGAGCAGTACTTC. Encoded protein: CASSLAPGQASYEQYF.

This chain connects TRBV5-1 to TRBJ2-3; 10 positions match TRBD2. CDR1 SGHRS and CDR2 YFSETQ come from the germline V gene. The CDR3 loop spans 16 amino acids. V shed 0 bases, J shed 1 base, and the junction held 2 bases outside the gene matches. This CDR3 reads CASSLASGRGTDTQYF. The CDR3 nucleotides read TGCGCCAGCAGCTTGGCCAGCGGGAGGGGCACAGATACGCAGTATTTT.

The J gene is TRBJ1-1, the V gene TRBV28, with D possibly matching TRBD1 (5 bases). CDR1 and CDR2 (germline): MDHEN, SYDVKM. This CDR3 spans 13 amino acids. V was cut by 5 bases and J by 1 base, with 8 bases left in between. The chain's CDR3 is CASSRGGNTEAFF. As DNA, the CDR3 is TGTGCCAGCAGTAGGGGAGGGAACACTGAAGCTTTCTTT.

The chain carries TRBV7-9 and TRBJ1-1; TRBD1 might be the D (5 bases). This CDR3 contains 15 residues. Germline CDR1 reads SEHNR; CDR2 reads FQNEAQ (reference sequence). Trimming removed 5 bases from V and 6 bases from J, with 19 bases in between. In nucleotides, the CDR3 is TGTGCCAGCAGCCTCGCTCGGGGGGAGAGGCCTGAAGCTTTCTTT. Translating gives CASSLARGERPEAFF.

The genes are TRBV5-6 and TRBJ1-4, with D possibly matching TRBD1 (5 bases). The V gene's germline CDR1 is SGHDT and CDR2 YYEEEE. Trimming removed 4 bases at V and 5 bases at J, with 18 bases between. The CDR3 covers 16 residues. CDR3 protein: CASSLGGGNGNEKLFF. The CDR3 bases are TGTGCCAGCAGCCTAGGCGGGGGGAACGGCAATGAAAAACTGTTTTTT.

The rearrangement joins TRBV30 to TRBJ1-2; possible D gene TRBD1, 5 bases. Trimming took off 3 bases at V and 8 bases at J, with 16 bases between the two ends. Germline-derived CDR1 and CDR2 are GTSNPN and SVGIG (reference sequence). CDR3 length: 13 amino acids. CDR3 loop: CAWRQPGNQGYTF. DNA of the CDR3: TGTGCCTGGAGACAACCAGGGAATCAAGGCTACACCTTC. Together with reference TRBV30 and TRBJ1-2, the CDR3 gives the full variable domain: SQTIHQWPATLVQPVGSPLSLECTVEGTSNPNLYWYRQAAGRGLQLLFYSVGIGQISSEVPQNLSASRPQDRQFILSSKKLLLSDSGFYLCAWRQPGNQGYTFGSGTRLTVV.

This clone was seen once. The chain links TRBV20-1 to TRBJ1-2; D unresolved. Germline V gene data show CDR1 as DFQATT and CDR2 as SNEGSKA (reference sequence). The CDR3 loop spans 12 amino acids. V was pared by 3 bases and J by 1 base, with 6 bases between. CDR3 DNA sequence: TGCAGTGCTAGTACCGGTAACTATGGCTACACCTTC. Amino acid sequence: CSASTGNYGYTF.

The gene calls are TRBV27 and TRBJ1-4, with D maybe TRBD1 (6 bases). The CDR3 is 15 residues long. CDR1 and CDR2 (germline): MNHEY, SMNVEV (reference sequence). V lost 5 bases, J lost 8 bases, and 18 bases lay in between. The CDR3 DNA sequence: TGTGCCAGCAGTCGCCGACAGGTTTCAGGGGAAAAACTGTTTTTT. Its protein product is CASSRRQVSGEKLFF.

At least ten counts were recorded for this clone. The V and J genes are TRBV6-1 and TRBJ1-2; 7 bases fit TRBD1. The J segment lost 0 bases and the V segment lost 3 bases, leaving 4 bases of the junction unmatched. Germline V lookup: CDR1 MNHNS, CDR2 SASEGT. The CDR3 length is 15 residues. The CDR3 nucleotides read TGTGCCAGCAGTGACCCGGGACAGCCTAACTATGGCTACACCTTC. Its protein is CASSDPGQPNYGYTF.

The J gene is TRBJ1-1, the V gene TRBV5-1; 7 bases align to TRBD1. The V segment lost 2 bases and the J segment 3 bases; nucleotides outside the gene matches: 7. Germline-derived CDR1 and CDR2 are SGHRS and YFSETQ. CDR3 length: 15 residues. CDR3 coding DNA: TGCGCCAGCAGCTTAGGGGACAGAAGACACACTGAAGCTTTCTTT. It encodes CASSLGDRRHTEAFF.

The chain employs TRBV5-4 and TRBJ1-5, with 7 bases fitting TRBD1. The CDR3 has 14 amino acids. The germline gives CDR1 SGHNT, CDR2 YYREEE (reference sequence). With V trimmed by 4 bases and J by 7 bases, 8 bases remained unmatched. The DNA for the CDR3 is TGTGCCAGCAGCCGACAGGGATCGAGCCAGCCCCAGCATTTT. It specifies CASSRQGSSQPQHF.

The V call is TRBV28, the J call TRBJ1-2; D remains ambiguous. The CDR3 has 11 residues. Trimming removed 5 bases at V and 5 bases at J, with 6 bases between. Germline CDR1 and CDR2: MDHEN and SYDVKM. CDR3 sequence: CASSGGYGYTF. The CDR3 DNA reads TGTGCCAGCAGTGGAGGTTATGGCTACACCTTC.

This rearrangement joins TRBV11-1 to TRBJ2-2; a weak D match, TRBD2 (5 bases). Deletions cut 2 bases from V and 0 bases from J, with 7 bases between. The germline gives CDR1 SGHAT, CDR2 FQDESV (reference sequence). This CDR3 is built from 15 residues. Written as DNA, the CDR3 is TGTGCCAGCAGCTTAACGGGGACGAACACCGGGGAGCTGTTTTTT. It is translated as CASSLTGTNTGELFF.